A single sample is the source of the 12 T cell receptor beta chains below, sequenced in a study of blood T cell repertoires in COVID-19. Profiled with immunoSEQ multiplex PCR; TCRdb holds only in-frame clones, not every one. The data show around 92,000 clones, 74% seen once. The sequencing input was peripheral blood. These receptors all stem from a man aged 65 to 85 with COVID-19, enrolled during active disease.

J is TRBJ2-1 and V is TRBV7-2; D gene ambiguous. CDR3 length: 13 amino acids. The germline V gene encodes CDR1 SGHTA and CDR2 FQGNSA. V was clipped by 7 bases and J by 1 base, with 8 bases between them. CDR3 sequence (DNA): TGTGCCAGCAAACTAATATCCTACAATGAGCAGTTCTTC. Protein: CASKLISYNEQFF.

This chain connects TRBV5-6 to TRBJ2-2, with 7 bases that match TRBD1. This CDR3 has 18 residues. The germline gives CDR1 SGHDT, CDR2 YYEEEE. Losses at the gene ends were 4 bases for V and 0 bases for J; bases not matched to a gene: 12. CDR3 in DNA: TGTGCCAGCAGCCAATACCCAAGGACAGGACCGAACACCGGGGAGCTGTTTTTT. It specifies CASSQYPRTGPNTGELFF. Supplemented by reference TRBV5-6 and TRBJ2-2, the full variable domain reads DAGVTQSPTHLIKTRGQQVTLRCSPKSGHDTVSWYQQALGQGPQFIFQYYEEEERQRGNFPDRFSGHQFPNYSSELNVNALLLGDSALYLCASSQYPRTGPNTGELFFGEGSRLTVL.

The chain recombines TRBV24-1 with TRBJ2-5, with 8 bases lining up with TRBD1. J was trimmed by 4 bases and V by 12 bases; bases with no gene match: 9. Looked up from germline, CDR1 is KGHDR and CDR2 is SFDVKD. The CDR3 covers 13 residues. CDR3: CASSGTGRETQYF. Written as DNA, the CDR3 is TGTGCCTCGTCCGGGACAGGCAGAGAGACCCAGTACTTC.

The CDR3 reads CAWSRRQGIRYF. CDR3 nucleotides: TGTGCCTGGAGCCGAAGACAGGGGATAAGATACTTC. The chain carries TRBV30 and TRBJ2-7; the match to TRBD1 covers 8 bases. Trimming removed 3 bases from V and 13 bases from J; junction bases left unmatched: 11. Per the germline V gene, CDR1 is GTSNPN and CDR2 is SVGIG (reference sequence). This CDR3 contains 12 residues.

The chain's CDR3 is CASSVSTGGRDIQYF. The DNA of the CDR3 is TGTGCCAGCAGCGTGTCGACAGGGGGAAGGGACATTCAGTACTTC. The chain uses TRBV9 and TRBJ2-4; 9 bases fit TRBD1. The CDR3 has 15 amino acids. From germline, CDR1 is SGDLS and CDR2 YYNGEE. Germline trimming cut 2 bases from V and 8 bases from J; bases unmatched to any gene: 8.

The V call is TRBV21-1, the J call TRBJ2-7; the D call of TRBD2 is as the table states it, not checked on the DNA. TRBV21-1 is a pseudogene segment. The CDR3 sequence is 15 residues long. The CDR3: CASSKERRLAYEQYF. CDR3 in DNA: TGTGCCAGCAGCAAAGAGCGGCGCCTCGCCTACGAGCAGTACTTC.

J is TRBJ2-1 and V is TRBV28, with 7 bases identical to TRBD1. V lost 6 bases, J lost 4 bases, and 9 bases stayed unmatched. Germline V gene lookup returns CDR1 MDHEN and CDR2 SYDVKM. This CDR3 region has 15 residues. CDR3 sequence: CASRTQGVKYNEQFF. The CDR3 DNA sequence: TGTGCCAGCAGAACCCAGGGGGTCAAATACAATGAGCAGTTCTTC.

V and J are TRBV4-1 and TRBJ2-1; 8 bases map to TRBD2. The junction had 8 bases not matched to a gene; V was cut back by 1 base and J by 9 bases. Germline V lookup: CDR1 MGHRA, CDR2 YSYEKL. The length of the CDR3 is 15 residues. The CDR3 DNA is TGCGCCAGCAGCCAAGCGGGAGGGGGGGCCGGTGAGCAGTTCTTC. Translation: CASSQAGGGAGEQFF.

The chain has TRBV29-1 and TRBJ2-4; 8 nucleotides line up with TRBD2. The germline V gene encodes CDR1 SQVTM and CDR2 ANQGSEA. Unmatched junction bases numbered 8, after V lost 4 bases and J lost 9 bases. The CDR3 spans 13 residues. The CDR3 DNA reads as TGCAGCGTTGGGGCTAGCGGGTGGGTCATTCAGTACTTC. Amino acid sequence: CSVGASGWVIQYF.

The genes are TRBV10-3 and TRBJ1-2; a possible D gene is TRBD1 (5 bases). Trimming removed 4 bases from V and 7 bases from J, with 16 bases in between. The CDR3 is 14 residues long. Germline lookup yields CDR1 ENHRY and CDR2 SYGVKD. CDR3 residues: CAISADPNQGGYTF. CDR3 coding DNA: TGTGCCATCAGTGCCGACCCCAACCAGGGTGGCTACACCTTC.

The CDR3 is CASSSRGTGEQETQYF. DNA for the CDR3: TGTGCCAGCAGTTCGAGGGGGACAGGGGAACAAGAGACCCAGTACTTC. The chain combines TRBV28 with TRBJ2-5; TRBD1 agrees at 10 bases. Germline V gene lookup returns CDR1 MDHEN and CDR2 SYDVKM. This CDR3 region has 16 residues. Trimming at V came to 4 bases and at J to 2 bases, leaving 7 bases not matched to a gene.

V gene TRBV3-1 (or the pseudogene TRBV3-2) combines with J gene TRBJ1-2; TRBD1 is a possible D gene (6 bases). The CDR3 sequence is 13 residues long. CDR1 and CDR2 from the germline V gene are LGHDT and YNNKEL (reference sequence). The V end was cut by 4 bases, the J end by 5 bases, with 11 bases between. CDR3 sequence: CASSPDRYYGYTF. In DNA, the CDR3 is TGTGCCAGCAGCCCTGACAGGTATTATGGCTACACCTTC.